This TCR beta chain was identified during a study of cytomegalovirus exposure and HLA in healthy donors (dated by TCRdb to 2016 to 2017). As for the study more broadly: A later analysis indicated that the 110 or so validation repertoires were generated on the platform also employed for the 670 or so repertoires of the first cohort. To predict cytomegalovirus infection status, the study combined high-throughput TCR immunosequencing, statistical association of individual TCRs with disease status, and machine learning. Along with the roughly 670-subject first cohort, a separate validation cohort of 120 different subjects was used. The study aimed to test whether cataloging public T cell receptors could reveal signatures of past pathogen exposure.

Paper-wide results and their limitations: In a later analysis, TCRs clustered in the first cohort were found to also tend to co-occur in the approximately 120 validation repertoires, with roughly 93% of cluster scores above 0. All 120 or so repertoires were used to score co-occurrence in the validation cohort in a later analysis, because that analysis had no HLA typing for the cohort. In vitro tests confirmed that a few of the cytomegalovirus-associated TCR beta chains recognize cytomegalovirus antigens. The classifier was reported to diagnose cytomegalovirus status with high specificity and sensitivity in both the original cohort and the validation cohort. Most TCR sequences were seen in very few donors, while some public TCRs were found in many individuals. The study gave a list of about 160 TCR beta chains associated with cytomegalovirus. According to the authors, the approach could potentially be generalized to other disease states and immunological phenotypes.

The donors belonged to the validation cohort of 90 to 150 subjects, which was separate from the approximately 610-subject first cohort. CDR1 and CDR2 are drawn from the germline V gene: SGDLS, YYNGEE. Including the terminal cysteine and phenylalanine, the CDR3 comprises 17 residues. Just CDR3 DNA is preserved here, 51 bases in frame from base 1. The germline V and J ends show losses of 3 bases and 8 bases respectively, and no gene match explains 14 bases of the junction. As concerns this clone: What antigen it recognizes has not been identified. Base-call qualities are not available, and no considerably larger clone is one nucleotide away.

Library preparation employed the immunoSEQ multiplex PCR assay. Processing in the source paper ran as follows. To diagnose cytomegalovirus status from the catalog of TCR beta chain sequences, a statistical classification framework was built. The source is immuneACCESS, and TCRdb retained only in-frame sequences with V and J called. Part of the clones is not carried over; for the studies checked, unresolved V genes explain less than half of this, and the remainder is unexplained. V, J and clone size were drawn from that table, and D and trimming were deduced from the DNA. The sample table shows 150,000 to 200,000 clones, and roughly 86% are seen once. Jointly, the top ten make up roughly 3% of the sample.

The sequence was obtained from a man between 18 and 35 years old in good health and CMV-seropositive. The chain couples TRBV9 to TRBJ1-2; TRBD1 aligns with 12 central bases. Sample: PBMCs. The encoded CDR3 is CASSGGTAGQGAQGYTF. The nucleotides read TGTGCCAGCAGCGGGGGTACGGCGGGACAGGGGGCCCAAGGCTACACCTTC.